Listed here is a single T cell receptor beta chain. This CDR3 comprises 15 residues. Germline assignment: CDR1 MNHEY and CDR2 SVGEGT. The germline V and J ends were trimmed by 6 bases and 4 bases, with 16 bases remaining between them. This sample was taken from a study of blood T cell repertoires in COVID-19. At the level of the study: The samples span acute and convalescent COVID-19 from the United States, Italy and Spain. From T cells, B-cell-depleted T cells, or PBMCs came the material, which was cDNA or gDNA.

Per the study methods: Amplification with reference gene primers provided the estimates of nucleated cell counts. The repertoire was sequenced with immunoSEQ multiplex PCR; TCRdb's copy has only in-frame clones and lacks some. The V and J calls and clone size were taken over from that table, and D and trimming were inferred from the DNA. The data contain 80,000 or so clones, about 92% of them seen just once; the ten biggest clones take up approximately 2%. V and J are TRBV6-2 or TRBV6-3 and TRBJ1-5; D perhaps matches TRBD1 (5 bases). This sequence originates from a man between 50 and 59 years old with acute or convalescent COVID-19. The sequenced sample consisted of peripheral blood. CDR3 in DNA: TGTGCCAGCAGCCCCCTAGGGGTTACTAATCAGCCCCAGCATTTT. This sequence encodes CASSPLGVTNQPQHF.